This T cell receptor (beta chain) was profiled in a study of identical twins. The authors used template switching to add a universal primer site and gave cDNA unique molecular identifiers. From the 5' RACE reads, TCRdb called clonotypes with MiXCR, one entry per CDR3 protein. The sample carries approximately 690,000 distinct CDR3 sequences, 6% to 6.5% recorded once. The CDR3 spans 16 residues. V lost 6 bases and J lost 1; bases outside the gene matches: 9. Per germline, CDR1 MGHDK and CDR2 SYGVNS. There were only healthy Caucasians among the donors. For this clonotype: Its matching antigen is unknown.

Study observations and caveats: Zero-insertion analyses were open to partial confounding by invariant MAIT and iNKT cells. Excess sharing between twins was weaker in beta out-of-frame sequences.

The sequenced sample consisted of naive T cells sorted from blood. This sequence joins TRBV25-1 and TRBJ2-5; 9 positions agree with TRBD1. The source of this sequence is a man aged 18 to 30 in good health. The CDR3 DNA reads TGTGCCAGCAGACCCCGGGACAGGGTAGGCCAAGAGACCCAGTACTTC. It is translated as CASRPRDRVGQETQYF.